What follows is one TCR beta chain and its context. The data stem from a study of blood T cell repertoires in COVID-19. Study-level information: Samples taken during acute and convalescent COVID-19 were collected in the United States, Italy and Spain.

Sequenced by immunoSEQ multiplex PCR; TCRdb stores in-frame clones only, minus some. The sample records roughly 180,000 clones, around 85% being singletons. V was shortened by 5 bases and J by 6 bases, with 11 bases between the two germline ends. The V gene's germline CDR1 is SGHAT and CDR2 FQNNGV. CDR3 length equals 12 residues. Living in roughly 23 US areas, the participants were between roughly 18 and 90 years of age. Participant reports of clinical history set cohort assignment. Donors in Cohort 3 who had recovered were those with two negative PCRs, healthcare professional clearance, or resolution of their symptoms.

Sequenced: PBMCs or T cells enriched from blood (not recorded which). This receptor was taken from a man in his forties or fifties who had recovered from COVID-19. The V call is TRBV11-2, the J call TRBJ2-7; D remains unclear. CDR3 protein: CASSRERREQYF. In DNA, the CDR3 is TGTGCCAGCAGCCGAGAGAGGCGCGAGCAGTACTTC.